This T cell receptor (beta chain) stems from a study of blood T cell repertoires in COVID-19 (dated by TCRdb to the early 2020s). In the study overall: Samples from collaborators originated in the United States, Italy and Spain and spanned both the acute and convalescent phases of COVID-19. The material from the prospective study consisted of cDNA or gDNA derived from T cells, B-cell-depleted T cells, or PBMCs. A de-identified subject ID, COVID-19 status, age in years and sex were almost always included in the sample metadata. Where available, HLA class I and class II types were taken from metadata supplied by the sample provider and were not determined by assay-based typing. Deeply sampled blood TCRbeta repertoires from subjects exposed to, actively infected with, or recovered from COVID-19 were included in the dataset. Samples were obtained from the ongoing ImmuneRACE study (first 160 participants) and from 1,200 or so subjects provided by 6 global collaborators. The repertoires were released in a freely available public database intended as a resource for research on the immune response to SARS-CoV-2. Beyond this particular receptor, the publication reports: How much clinical and demographic metadata was included differed by source and by participant, and the metadata was provided uncurated.

The collaborating institutions used their own protocols to collect whole blood in K2EDTA tubes. For TCRbeta analysis, collaborators shipped samples as frozen whole blood, isolated PBMCs, or DNA extracted from either of those sample types. Regarding this clone: Which antigen it targets is not known. Base quality data are lacking; no much larger clone is found one base away.

From cysteine to phenylalanine, the CDR3 is 13 amino acids long. Only the CDR3 portion is preserved as DNA: 39 bases, with reading frame beginning at the first base. A distance of 6 bases separates the germline ends of V and J, which lose 2 bases and 3 bases respectively. TCRbeta CDR3 regions were amplified from genomic DNA by means of the immunoSEQ Assay, a bias-controlled multiplex PCR. The published analysis was carried out like this. The number of nucleated cells in each sample was estimated by amplification of reference gene primers within the assay. Sequence reads were collapsed and filtered to measure the absolute abundance of every unique TCRbeta CDR3 rearrangement. Productive Simpson clonality was computed per sample as the square root of Simpson's diversity index over productive rearrangements. TCRdb took over this immuneACCESS table, retaining in-frame rearrangements with V and J assigned. Such tables are incomplete; in checked studies, under half of the missing clones stem from an unresolved V gene, and the remainder is unexplained. The V and J calls and clone size come from that table; D and trimming were worked out from the DNA. For this sample there are under 95,000 clones; almost 85% appear just once. 11% of the sample comes from the top ten.

This chain joins TRBV12-3 or TRBV12-4 to TRBJ2-3; 5 matching bases give a weak D call of TRBD1. Source material: peripheral blood. The TCR originated in a man in his fifties or sixties with acute or convalescent COVID-19. The sequence in DNA is TGTGCCAGCAGTTTAACAGGAACAGATACGCAGTATTTT. Translated, it gives CASSLTGTDTQYF.